The rows below give T cell receptor beta chains drawn from one sample of a study of cytomegalovirus exposure and HLA in healthy donors. The table came from immunoSEQ multiplex PCR; TCRdb's copy has only in-frame clones and leaves some out. This sample carries over 100,000 clones, roughly 78% of them seen once, and the ten largest clones take roughly 5%. Sequences were obtained from PBMCs. Receptor source: a man aged 25 to 40 in good health and CMV-seronegative. The CDR3 runs from the conserved cysteine through the conserved F or W.

j_call | v_call | cdr3_aa
TRBJ2-5 | TRBV15 | CATSRELAGFQETQYF
TRBJ1-2 | TRBV2 | CASSGQAANYGYTF
TRBJ2-5 | TRBV15 | CATSRESSGGVLIETQYF
TRBJ1-1 | TRBV5-1 | CASSPDRGDAEAFF
TRBJ2-4 | TRBV5-1 | CASSLEWGGNIQYF
TRBJ1-4 | TRBV28 | CASRGQAATNEKLFF
TRBJ1-2 | TRBV5-6 | CASSFAGVTNYGYTF
TRBJ2-7 | TRBV10-3 | CATGQDSHEQYF
TRBJ2-3 | TRBV10-3 | CAISGGLAASDTQYF
TRBJ2-5 | TRBV7-6 | CASSLFGGRVDETQYF
TRBJ2-7 | TRBV27 | CASSSTDSSYEQYF
TRBJ2-5 | TRBV4-3 | CASSQDRGTYTQYF
TRBJ2-7 | TRBV6-5 | CASSYFAGMVEQYF
TRBJ1-1 | TRBV13 | CASSPGTGRGTEAFF
TRBJ2-1 | TRBV6-6 | CASSYSNSGRWNEQFF
TRBJ2-7 | TRBV5-6 | CASSFSTYEQYF
TRBJ2-1 | TRBV29-1 | CSVEDPGHGSYNEQFF
TRBJ2-5 | TRBV15 | CATSRGTQETQYF
TRBJ2-3 | TRBV4-2 | CASSQEGQRGYF
TRBJ2-3 | TRBV7-9 | CASRYMGARADTQYF
TRBJ2-1 | TRBV4-1 | CASSQDGPNFGNEQFF
TRBJ1-2 | TRBV2 | CASSADRGNYGYTF
TRBJ1-1 | TRBV4-3 | CASSQRLNTEAFF
TRBJ2-1 | TRBV5-1 | CASSVDRGSYNEQFF
TRBJ2-3 | TRBV7-2 | CASSPPGAGGDTQYF
TRBJ1-1 | TRBV7-9 | CASSLARVPEAFF
TRBJ2-1 | TRBV28 | CASSLRDRANEQFF